This T cell receptor (beta chain) was sequenced during a study of cytomegalovirus exposure and HLA in healthy donors. Primers included in the PCR were 60 Vbeta and 13 Jbeta primers. Some clones are missing from TCRdb's copy, which holds only in-frame ones; the method was immunoSEQ multiplex PCR. Of about 200,000 clones listed, about 80% were seen once; the top ten hold approximately 0.99%. All the people who gave samples were healthy bone marrow donors. Specimen: PBMCs. The sequence was obtained from a woman aged 40 to 50 in good health and CMV-seronegative.

In DNA form, the CDR3 reads TGTGCCTGGAGTGACCTCTCTCTGCGGGACTGGAGCTACGAGCAGTACTTC. Translating gives CAWSDLSLRDWSYEQYF. The V call is TRBV30, the J call TRBJ2-7; weak D call: TRBD2 (6 bases). Germline CDR1 reads GTSNPN; CDR2 reads SVGIG (reference sequence). The V and J ends lost 1 base and 3 bases respectively, with 22 bases between them. This CDR3 spans 17 amino acids.